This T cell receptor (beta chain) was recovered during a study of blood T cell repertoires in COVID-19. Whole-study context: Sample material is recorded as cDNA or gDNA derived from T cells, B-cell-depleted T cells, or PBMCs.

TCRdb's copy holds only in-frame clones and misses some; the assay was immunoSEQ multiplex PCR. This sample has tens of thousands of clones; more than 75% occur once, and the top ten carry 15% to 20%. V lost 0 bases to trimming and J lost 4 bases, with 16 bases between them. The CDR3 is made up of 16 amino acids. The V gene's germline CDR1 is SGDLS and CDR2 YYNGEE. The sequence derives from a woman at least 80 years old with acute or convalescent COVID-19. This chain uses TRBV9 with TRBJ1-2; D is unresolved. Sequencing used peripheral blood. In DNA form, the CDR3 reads TGTGCCAGCAGCGTAGCCTCAAGCGGGGTCGGCTATGGCTACACCTTC. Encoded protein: CASSVASSGVGYGYTF.